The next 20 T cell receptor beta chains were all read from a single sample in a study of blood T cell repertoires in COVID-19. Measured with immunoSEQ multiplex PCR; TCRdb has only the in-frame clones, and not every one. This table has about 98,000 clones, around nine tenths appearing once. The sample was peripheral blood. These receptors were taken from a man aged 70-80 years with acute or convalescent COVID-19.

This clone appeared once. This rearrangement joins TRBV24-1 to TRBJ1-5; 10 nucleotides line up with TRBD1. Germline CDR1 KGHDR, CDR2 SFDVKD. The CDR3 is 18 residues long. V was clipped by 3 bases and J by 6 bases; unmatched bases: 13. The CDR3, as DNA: TGTGCCACCAGTGATCCGCACAGGGACAGGGGTCCTCCTCAGCCCCAGCATTTT. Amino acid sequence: CATSDPHRDRGPPQPQHF.

The CDR3 loop is CASSPGLAGGETQYF. CDR3 DNA sequence: TGTGCCAGCAGCCCAGGACTAGCGGGAGGAGAGACCCAGTACTTC. J is TRBJ2-5 and V is TRBV7-9; 14 bases match TRBD2. V trimming: 5 bases; J trimming: 4 bases; junction bases outside the gene matches: 3. CDR3 length: 15 amino acids. Germline V gene sequence: CDR1 SEHNR, CDR2 FQNEAQ (reference sequence). The full variable domain, with the rest looked up from reference TRBV7-9 and TRBJ2-5, is DTGVSQNPRHKITKRGQNVTFRCDPISEHNRLYWYRQTLGQGPEFLTYFQNEAQLEKSRLLSDRFSAERPKGSFSTLEIQRTEQGDSAMYLCASSPGLAGGETQYFGPGTRLLVL.

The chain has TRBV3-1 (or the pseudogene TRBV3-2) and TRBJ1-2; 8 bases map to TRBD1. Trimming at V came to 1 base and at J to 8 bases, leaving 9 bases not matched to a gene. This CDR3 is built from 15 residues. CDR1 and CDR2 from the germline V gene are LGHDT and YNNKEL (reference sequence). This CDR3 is CASSQALRGQGGYTF. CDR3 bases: TGTGCCAGCAGCCAAGCGCTCAGGGGGCAGGGAGGCTACACCTTC.

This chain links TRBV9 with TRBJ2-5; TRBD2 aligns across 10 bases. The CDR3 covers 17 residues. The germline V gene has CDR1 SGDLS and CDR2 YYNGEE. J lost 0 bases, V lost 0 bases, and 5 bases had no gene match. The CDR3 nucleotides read TGTGCCAGCAGCGTAGGCCTAGCGGGGGTGTACCAAGAGACCCAGTACTTC. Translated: CASSVGLAGVYQETQYF.

The CDR3: CASSLLAGGPDTQYF. In DNA, the CDR3 is TGTGCCAGCAGCCTCCTAGCGGGGGGGCCAGATACGCAGTATTTT. V is TRBV3-1 (or the pseudogene TRBV3-2) and J is TRBJ2-3; 12 nucleotides align to TRBD2. The CDR3 is 15 amino acids. Trimming at V came to 4 bases and at J to 4 bases, leaving 3 bases not matched to a gene. Germline CDR1 reads LGHDT; CDR2 reads YNNKEL (reference sequence).

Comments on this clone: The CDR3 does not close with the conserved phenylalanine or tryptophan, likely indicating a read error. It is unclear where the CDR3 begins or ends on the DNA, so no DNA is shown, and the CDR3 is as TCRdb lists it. CDR3 loop: CASSPRTGYNFS. The rearrangement uses TRBV10-1 and TRBJ2-7; TRBD1 reflects the table's D call only, with no check against the DNA. The CDR3 spans 12 residues, counting both ends. In germline, CDR1 is WNHNN, CDR2 SYGVQD (reference sequence).

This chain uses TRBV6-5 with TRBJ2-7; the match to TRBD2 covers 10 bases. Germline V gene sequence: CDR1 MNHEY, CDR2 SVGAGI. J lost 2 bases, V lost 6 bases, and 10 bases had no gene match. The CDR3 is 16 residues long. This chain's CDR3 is CASSYRASGGAYEQYF. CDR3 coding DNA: TGTGCCAGCAGCTACCGGGCCAGCGGGGGGGCCTACGAGCAGTACTTC.

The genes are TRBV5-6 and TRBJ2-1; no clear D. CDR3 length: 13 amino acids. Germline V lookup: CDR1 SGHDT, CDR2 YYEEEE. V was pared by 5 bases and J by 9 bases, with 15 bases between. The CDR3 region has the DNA TGTGCCAGCAGGTCTTTGAACGGTGCTGAGCAGTTCTTC. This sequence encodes CASRSLNGAEQFF.

CDR3 nucleotide sequence: TGTGCCAGCAAATCAGGGACAGGACCCTACAATGAGCAGTTCTTC. Protein: CASKSGTGPYNEQFF. The chain employs TRBV2 and TRBJ2-1; 8 positions agree with TRBD1. Germline V CDR1 and CDR2: SNHLY, FYNNEI. The CDR3 consists of 15 residues. The J segment lost 2 bases and the V segment lost 7 bases, leaving 7 bases of the junction unmatched.

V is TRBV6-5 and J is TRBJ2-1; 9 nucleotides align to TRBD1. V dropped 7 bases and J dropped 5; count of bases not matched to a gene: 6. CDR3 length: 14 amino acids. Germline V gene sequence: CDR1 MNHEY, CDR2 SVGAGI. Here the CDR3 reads CASTEQGAHNEQFF. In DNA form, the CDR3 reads TGTGCCAGCACAGAACAGGGGGCCCACAATGAGCAGTTCTTC.

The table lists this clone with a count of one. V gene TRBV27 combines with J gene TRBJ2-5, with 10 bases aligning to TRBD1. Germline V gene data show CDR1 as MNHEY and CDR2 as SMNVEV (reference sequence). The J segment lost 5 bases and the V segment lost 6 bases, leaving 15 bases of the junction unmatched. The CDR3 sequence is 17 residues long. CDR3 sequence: CASRYSGTGELWETQYF. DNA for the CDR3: TGTGCCAGCAGATACTCCGGGACAGGGGAGCTTTGGGAGACCCAGTACTTC.

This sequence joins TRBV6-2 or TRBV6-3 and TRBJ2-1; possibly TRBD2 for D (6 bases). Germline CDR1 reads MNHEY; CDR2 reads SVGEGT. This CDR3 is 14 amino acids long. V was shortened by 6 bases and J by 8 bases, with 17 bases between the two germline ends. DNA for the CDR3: TGTGCCAGCAGCCAAACCCGGGGGATCCATGAGCAGTTCTTC. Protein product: CASSQTRGIHEQFF.

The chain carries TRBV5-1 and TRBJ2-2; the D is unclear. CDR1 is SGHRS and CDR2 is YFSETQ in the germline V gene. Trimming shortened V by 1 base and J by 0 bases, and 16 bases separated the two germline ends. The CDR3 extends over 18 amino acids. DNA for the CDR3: TGCGCCAGCAGCTTGTGGAGCCTGGCAGTCGCGAACACCGGGGAGCTGTTTTTT. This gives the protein CASSLWSLAVANTGELFF.

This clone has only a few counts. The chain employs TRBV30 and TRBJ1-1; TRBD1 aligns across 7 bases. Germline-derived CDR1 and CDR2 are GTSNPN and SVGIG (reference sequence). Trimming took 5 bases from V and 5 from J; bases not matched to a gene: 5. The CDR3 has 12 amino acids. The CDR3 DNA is TGTGCCTGGGACAAGACAGGGACTGAAGCTTTCTTT. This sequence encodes CAWDKTGTEAFF.

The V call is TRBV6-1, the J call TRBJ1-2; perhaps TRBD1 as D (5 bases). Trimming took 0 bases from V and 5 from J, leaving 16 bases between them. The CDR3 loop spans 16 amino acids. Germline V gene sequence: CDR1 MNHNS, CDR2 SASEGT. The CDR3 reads CASSEAIGGDWYGYTF. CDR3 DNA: TGTGCCAGCAGTGAAGCCATCGGGGGGGATTGGTATGGCTACACCTTC.

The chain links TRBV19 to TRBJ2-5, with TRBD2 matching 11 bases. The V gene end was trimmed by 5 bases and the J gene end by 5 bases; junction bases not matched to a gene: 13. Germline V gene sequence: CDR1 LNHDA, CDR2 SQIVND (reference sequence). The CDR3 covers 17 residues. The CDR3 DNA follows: TGTGCCAGTAGTCCAGGACTAGCGGGTCCGGGCTGGGAGACCCAGTACTTC. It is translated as CASSPGLAGPGWETQYF.

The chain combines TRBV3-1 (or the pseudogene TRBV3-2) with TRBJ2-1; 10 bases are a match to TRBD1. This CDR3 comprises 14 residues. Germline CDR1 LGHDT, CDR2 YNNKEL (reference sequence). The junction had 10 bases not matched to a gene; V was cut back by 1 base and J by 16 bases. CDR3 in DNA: TGTGCCAGCAGCCAAGTAGACAGGGGGCTCTCCCATTTCTTC. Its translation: CASSQVDRGLSHFF.

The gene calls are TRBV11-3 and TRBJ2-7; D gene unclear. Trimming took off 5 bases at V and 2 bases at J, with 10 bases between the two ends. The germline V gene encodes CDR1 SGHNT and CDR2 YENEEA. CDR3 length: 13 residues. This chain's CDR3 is CASSIAAAYEQYF. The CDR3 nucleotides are TGTGCCAGCAGCATTGCCGCGGCCTACGAGCAGTACTTC.

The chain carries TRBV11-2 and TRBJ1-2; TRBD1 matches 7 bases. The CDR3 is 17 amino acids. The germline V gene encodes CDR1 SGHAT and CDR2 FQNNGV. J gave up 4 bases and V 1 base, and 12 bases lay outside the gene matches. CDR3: CASSLGVGMTGRYGYTF. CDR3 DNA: TGTGCCAGCAGCTTAGGGGTGGGGATGACAGGGCGCTATGGCTACACCTTC. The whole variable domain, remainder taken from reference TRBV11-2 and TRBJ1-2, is EAGVAQSPRYKIIEKRQSVAFWCNPISGHATLYWYQQILGQGPKLLIQFQNNGVVDDSQLPKDRFSAERLKGVDSTLKIQPAKLEDSAVYLCASSLGVGMTGRYGYTFGSGTRLTVV.

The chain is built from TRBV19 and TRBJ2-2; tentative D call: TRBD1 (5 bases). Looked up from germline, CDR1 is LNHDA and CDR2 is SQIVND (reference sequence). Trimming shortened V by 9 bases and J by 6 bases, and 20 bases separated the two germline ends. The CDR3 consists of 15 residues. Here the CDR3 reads CASTSRAGPSGELFF. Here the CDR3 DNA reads TGTGCCAGCACGTCACGGGCAGGGCCATCCGGGGAGCTGTTTTTT.